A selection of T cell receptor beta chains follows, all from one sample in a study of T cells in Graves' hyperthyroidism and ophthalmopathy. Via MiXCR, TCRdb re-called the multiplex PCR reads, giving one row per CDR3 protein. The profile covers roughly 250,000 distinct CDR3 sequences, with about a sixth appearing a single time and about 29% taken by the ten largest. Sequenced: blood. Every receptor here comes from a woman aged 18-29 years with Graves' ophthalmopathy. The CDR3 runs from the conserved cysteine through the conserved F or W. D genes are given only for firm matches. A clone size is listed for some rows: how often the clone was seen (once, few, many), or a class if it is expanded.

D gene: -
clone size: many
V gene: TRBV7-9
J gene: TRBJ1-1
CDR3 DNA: TGTGCCAGCGCTACCCGGGGGAACACTGAAGCTTTCTTT
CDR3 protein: CASATRGNTEAFF

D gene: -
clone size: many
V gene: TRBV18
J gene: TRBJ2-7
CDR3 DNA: TGTGCCAGCTCCCAGAGGGATGCCTACGAGCAGTACTTC
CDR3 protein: CASSQRDAYEQYF

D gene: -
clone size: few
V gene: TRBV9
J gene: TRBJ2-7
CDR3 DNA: TGTGCCAGCAGCGTAGGCCCAGGCGCCAACGAGCAGTACTTC
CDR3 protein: CASSVGPGANEQYF

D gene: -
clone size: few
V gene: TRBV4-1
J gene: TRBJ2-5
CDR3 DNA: TGCGCCAGCAGCCAAGATGGGGGGGGGCTGGCGGAGACCCAGTACTTC
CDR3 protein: CASSQDGGGLAETQYF

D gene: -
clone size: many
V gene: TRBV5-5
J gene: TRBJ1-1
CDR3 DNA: TGTGCCAGCAGCTTGCAAGGGTTAATCCGGGACACTGAAGCTTTCTTT
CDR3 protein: CASSLQGLIRDTEAFF

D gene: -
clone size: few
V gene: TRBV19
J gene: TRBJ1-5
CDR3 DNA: TGTGCCAGTAGTATCGGGACACCCATCAAGCCCCAGCATTTT
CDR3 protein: CASSIGTPIKPQHF

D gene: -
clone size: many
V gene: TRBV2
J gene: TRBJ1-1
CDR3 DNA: TGTGCCAGCAGTGGACAGCGGAACACTGAAGCTTTCTTT
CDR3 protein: CASSGQRNTEAFF

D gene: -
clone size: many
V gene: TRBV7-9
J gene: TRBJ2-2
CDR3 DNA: TGTGCCAGCAGCTTAGCGCTTAAGGGAACGAACACCGGGGAGCTGTTTTTT
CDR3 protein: CASSLALKGTNTGELFF

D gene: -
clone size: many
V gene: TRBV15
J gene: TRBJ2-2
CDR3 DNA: TGTGCCACCAGCACCAACACCGGGGAGCTGTTTTTT
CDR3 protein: CATSTNTGELFF

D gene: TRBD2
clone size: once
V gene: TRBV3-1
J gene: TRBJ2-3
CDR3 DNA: TGTGCCAGCAGCCCCGACGGGAGGGCCTTAGATACGCAGTATTTT
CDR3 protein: CASSPDGRALDTQYF

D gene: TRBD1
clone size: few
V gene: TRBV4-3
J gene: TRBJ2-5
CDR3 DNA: TGCGCCAGCAGCCAGTTTAGGACAGGGGCGGAGAAGACCCAGTACTTC
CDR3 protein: CASSQFRTGAEKTQYF

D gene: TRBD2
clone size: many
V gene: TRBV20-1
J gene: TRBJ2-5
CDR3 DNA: TGCAGTGCTACTGGGGTGGCGGGGGGGAAAGAGACCCAGTACTTC
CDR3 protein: CSATGVAGGKETQYF

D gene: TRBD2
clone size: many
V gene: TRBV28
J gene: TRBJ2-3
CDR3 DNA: TGTGCCAGCAGTTTACCCGGGACTAGCGGGGAGGTCGTTGCAGATACGCAGTATTTT
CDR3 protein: CASSLPGTSGEVVADTQYF

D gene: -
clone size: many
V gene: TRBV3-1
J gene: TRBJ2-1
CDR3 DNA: TGTGCCAGCAGCCTCGGGACACGTCAGTTCTTC
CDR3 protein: CASSLGTRQFF

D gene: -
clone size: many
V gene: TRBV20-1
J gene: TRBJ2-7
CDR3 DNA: TGCAGTGCTAAGGAGGACGAGCAGTACTTC
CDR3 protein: CSAKEDEQYF

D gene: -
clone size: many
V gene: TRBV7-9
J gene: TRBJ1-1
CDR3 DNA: TGTGCCAGCAGCGAGCAGGACACTGAAGCTTTCTTT
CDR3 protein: CASSEQDTEAFF

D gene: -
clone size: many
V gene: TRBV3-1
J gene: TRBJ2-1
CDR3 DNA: TGTGCCAGCAGCCTCGGCCGGACCCCTTACAATGAGCAGTTCTTC
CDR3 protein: CASSLGRTPYNEQFF

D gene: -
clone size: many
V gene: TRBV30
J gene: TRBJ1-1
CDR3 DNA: TGTGCCTGGAGTTTGGAATGGAACACTGAAGCTTTCTTT
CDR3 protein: CAWSLEWNTEAFF

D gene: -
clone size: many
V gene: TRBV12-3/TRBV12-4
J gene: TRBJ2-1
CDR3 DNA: TGTGCCAGCAGTTTAGGGCAGCCCTCTTACAATGAGCAGTTCTTC
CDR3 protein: CASSLGQPSYNEQFF

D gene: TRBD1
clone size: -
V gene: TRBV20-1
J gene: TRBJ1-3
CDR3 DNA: TGCAGTGCCCGCGACAGGGGGAACACCATATATTTT
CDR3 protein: CSARDRGNTIYF

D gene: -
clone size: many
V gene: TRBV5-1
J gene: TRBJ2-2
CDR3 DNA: TGCGCCAGCAGCTTGATGTTGGACCTCGGGGAGCTGTTTTTT
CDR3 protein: CASSLMLDLGELFF

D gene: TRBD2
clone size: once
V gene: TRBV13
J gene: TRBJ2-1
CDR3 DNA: TGTGCCAGCAGCTTAGCACTAGCGGGCCAGAGCTCCTACAATGAGCAGTTCTTC
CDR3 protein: CASSLALAGQSSYNEQFF

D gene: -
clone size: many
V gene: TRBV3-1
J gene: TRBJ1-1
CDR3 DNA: TGTGCCAGCAGCCACGGACGGGTTAGGGCTTTCTTT
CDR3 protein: CASSHGRVRAFF

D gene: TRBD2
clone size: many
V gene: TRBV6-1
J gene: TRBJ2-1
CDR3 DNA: TGTGCCAGCAGTTTATCCGGGACTAGCGGGATCCATGAGCAGTTCTTC
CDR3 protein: CASSLSGTSGIHEQFF

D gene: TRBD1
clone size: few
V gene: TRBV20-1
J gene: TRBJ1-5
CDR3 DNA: TGCAGTGCCCAGGGGGGCTCGAGCAATCAGCCCCAGCATTTT
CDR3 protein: CSAQGGSSNQPQHF

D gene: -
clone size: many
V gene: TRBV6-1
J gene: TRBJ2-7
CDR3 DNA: TGTGCCAGCAGTACCTCAGGGGCCATCTACGAGCAGTACTTC
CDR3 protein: CASSTSGAIYEQYF

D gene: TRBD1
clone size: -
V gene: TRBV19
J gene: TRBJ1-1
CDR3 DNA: TGTGCCAGTAGTATAGGACAGGGAGGGAGCACTGAAGCTTTCTTT
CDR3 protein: CASSIGQGGSTEAFF

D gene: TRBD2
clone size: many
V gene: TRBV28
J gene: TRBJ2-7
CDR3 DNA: TGTGCCAGCAGTTCCCTCAGAGGGAGGGCCTCGGGGTACGAGCAGTACTTC
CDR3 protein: CASSSLRGRASGYEQYF

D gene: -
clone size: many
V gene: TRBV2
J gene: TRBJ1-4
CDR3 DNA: TGTGCCAGCACTTCCCGAGGAAAACTGTTTTTT
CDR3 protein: CASTSRGKLFF

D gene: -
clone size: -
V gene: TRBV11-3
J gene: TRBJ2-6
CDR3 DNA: TGTGCCAGCAGCTTGGGCCCTGGGGCCAACGTCCTGACTTTC
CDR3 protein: CASSLGPGANVLTF

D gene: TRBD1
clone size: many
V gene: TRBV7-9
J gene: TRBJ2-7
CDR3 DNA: TGTGCCAGCAGCTCGGGACAGGGGAGCTCCTACGAGCAGTACTTC
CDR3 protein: CASSSGQGSSYEQYF

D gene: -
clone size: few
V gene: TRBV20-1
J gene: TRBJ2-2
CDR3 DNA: TGCAGTGCTCAGGACGGGGGCGGGGACACCGGGGAGCTGTTTTTT
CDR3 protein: CSAQDGGGDTGELFF

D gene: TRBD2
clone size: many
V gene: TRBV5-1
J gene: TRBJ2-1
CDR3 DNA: TGCGCCAGCAGCTTAACGGGAGGGTCCTACAATGAGCAGTTCTTC
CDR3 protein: CASSLTGGSYNEQFF

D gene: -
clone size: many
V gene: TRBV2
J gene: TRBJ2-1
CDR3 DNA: TGTGCCAGCAGCCTACAGGGTAGGCATGAGCAGTTCTTC
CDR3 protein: CASSLQGRHEQFF

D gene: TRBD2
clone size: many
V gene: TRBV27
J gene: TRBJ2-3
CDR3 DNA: TGTGCCAGCAGCCTTAGCGGGAGGGTTAGCACAGATACGCAGTATTTT
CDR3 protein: CASSLSGRVSTDTQYF

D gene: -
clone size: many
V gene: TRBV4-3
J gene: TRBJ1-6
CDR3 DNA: TGCGCCAGCAGCTGGGGTCTTGAATCACCCCTCCACTTT
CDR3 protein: CASSWGLESPLHF

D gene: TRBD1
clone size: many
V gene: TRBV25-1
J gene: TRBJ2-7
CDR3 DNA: TGTGCCAGCAGTGAGGGCCGGGACAGGGAACACGAGCAGTACTTC
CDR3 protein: CASSEGRDREHEQYF

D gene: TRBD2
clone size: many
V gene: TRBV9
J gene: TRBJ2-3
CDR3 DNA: TGTGCCAGCAGCGTAGCTTGGCGGGAGGCCCGTCAGTATTTT
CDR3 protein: CASSVAWREARQYF

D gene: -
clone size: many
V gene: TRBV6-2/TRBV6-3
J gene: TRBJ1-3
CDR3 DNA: TGTGCCAGCAGTAGCCGACAGAGGTTAAATGGAAACACCATATATTTT
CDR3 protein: CASSSRQRLNGNTIYF

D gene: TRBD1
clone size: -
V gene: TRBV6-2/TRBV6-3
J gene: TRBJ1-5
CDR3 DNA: TGTGCCAGCACCCAGGGGACAGGGGGAAGTCGGCAGCCCCAGCATTTT
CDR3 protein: CASTQGTGGSRQPQHF

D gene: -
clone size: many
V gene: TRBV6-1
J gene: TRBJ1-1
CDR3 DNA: TGTGCCAGCAGTGGCAGAGTGAACACTGAAGCTTTCTTT
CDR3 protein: CASSGRVNTEAFF